These 16 T cell receptor beta chains were sequenced from one sample in a study of cytomegalovirus exposure and HLA in healthy donors. In the PCR, 60 Vbeta and 13 Jbeta primers were used. Generated by immunoSEQ multiplex PCR, the TCRdb table keeps only in-frame clones and is missing some. The profile shows about 160,000 clones, roughly four fifths of them singletons. The sequenced sample was PBMCs. The source is a man in his forties or fifties in good health and CMV-seronegative.

The gene calls are TRBV7-2 and TRBJ2-2; 13 nucleotides line up with TRBD2. The CDR3 covers 17 residues. V lost 4 bases and J lost 2; bases outside the gene matches: 4. Germline-derived CDR1 and CDR2 are SGHTA and FQGNSA. The CDR3 sequence is CASSSRGLAGNTGELFF. The CDR3 nucleotides read TGTGCCAGCAGCTCACGGGGACTAGCGGGAAACACCGGGGAGCTGTTTTTT.

This sequence joins TRBV6-1 and TRBJ2-7; TRBD1 matches at 8 bases. With V trimmed by 1 base and J by 2 bases, 4 bases remained unmatched. This CDR3 region has 15 residues. Germline loops: CDR1 MNHNS, CDR2 SASEGT. CDR3 region: CASSEEGTGAYEQYV. CDR3 coding DNA: TGTGCCAGCAGTGAAGAGGGGACAGGCGCCTACGAGCAGTACGTC.

The rearrangement links TRBV19 to TRBJ1-3, with no clear D. V lost 5 bases and J 0 bases, leaving 11 bases between the germline ends. The germline gives CDR1 LNHDA, CDR2 SQIVND (reference sequence). The CDR3 covers 15 residues. CDR3 sequence (DNA): TGTGCCAGTAGTTTGGGAGGAAGCTCTGGAAACACCATATATTTT. Its protein is CASSLGGSSGNTIYF.

V usage is TRBV30 and J usage is TRBJ1-1, with D maybe TRBD1 (5 bases). The CDR3 runs to 12 residues. Germline CDR1 and CDR2: GTSNPN and SVGIG (reference sequence). Trimming removed 4 bases from V and 6 bases from J, with 12 bases in between. Here the CDR3 reads CAWNRQFSEAFF. The CDR3 DNA is TGTGCCTGGAATCGACAGTTCTCTGAAGCTTTCTTT.

This clone was recorded once. The rearrangement uses TRBV5-4 and TRBJ1-1; 8 nucleotides agree with TRBD1. The CDR3 has 13 residues. Germline loops: CDR1 SGHNT, CDR2 YYREEE (reference sequence). V trimming: 7 bases; J trimming: 3 bases; junction bases outside the gene matches: 5. The CDR3 spells CASQGAWDTEAFF. The DNA of the CDR3 is TGTGCCAGCCAGGGGGCGTGGGACACTGAAGCTTTCTTT.

The chain employs TRBV6-1 and TRBJ1-1; TRBD1 aligns across 7 bases. CDR3 length: 13 amino acids. CDR1 and CDR2 from the germline V gene are MNHNS and SASEGT. V trimming: 4 bases; J trimming: 10 bases; junction bases outside the gene matches: 9. The CDR3 nucleotides are TGTGCCAGCAGTGTCGAGACAGGGTTGGTAGCTTTCTTT. Translating gives CASSVETGLVAFF.

This clone is a singleton in its sample. The chain recombines TRBV4-2 with TRBJ2-7; D unclear. This CDR3 has 16 amino acids. Germline V gene lookup returns CDR1 LGHNA and CDR2 YNFKEQ. The V end lost 0 bases, the J end lost 0 bases, and 12 bases lay between the germline ends. As DNA, the CDR3 is TGTGCCAGCAGCCAAGATTTGTCCGTGAGCTCCTACGAGCAGTACTTC. It translates to CASSQDLSVSSYEQYF.

This chain connects TRBV7-9 to TRBJ1-4, with D unclear. Trimming removed 7 bases at V and 0 bases at J, with 12 bases between. Germline-derived CDR1 and CDR2 are SEHNR and FQNEAQ (reference sequence). This CDR3 comprises 15 residues. The CDR3 DNA is TGTGCCAGCACCCCAGGTCTTGCAACTAATGAAAAACTGTTTTTT. It is translated as CASTPGLATNEKLFF.

The chain employs TRBV4-2 and TRBJ1-2; a possible D gene is TRBD1 (5 bases). Germline lookup yields CDR1 LGHNA and CDR2 YNFKEQ. This CDR3 comprises 16 residues. V lost 3 bases and J lost 6, with 20 bases in between. CDR3 sequence: CASSHLPPRSTDGYTF. The CDR3, as DNA: TGTGCCAGCAGCCACCTTCCCCCCAGGTCGACAGATGGCTACACCTTC.

The gene calls are TRBV28 and TRBJ1-4; 9 bases line up with TRBD1. This CDR3 spans 17 amino acids. V shed 2 bases, J shed 2 bases, and the junction held 6 bases outside the gene matches. Germline loops: CDR1 MDHEN, CDR2 SYDVKM. Written as DNA, the CDR3 is TGTGCCAGCAGTTTAGGGGGACAGGGTCACACTAATGAAAAACTGTTTTTT. This encodes CASSLGGQGHTNEKLFF.

This clone appeared a few times. The chain recombines TRBV29-1 with TRBJ2-1; D may be TRBD2 (7 bases). The CDR3 sequence is 13 residues long. V was trimmed by 5 bases and J by 8 bases, leaving 16 bases between them. Germline V gene data show CDR1 as SQVTM and CDR2 as ANQGSEA. The CDR3 region is CSVSRGGVDEQFF. The CDR3 DNA reads TGCAGCGTTTCCCGAGGGGGGGTGGATGAGCAGTTCTTC.

This chain links TRBV7-8 with TRBJ1-5, with 7 bases aligning to TRBD1. V shed 6 bases, J shed 6 bases, and the junction held 8 bases outside the gene matches. In germline, CDR1 is SGHVS, CDR2 FQNEAQ. The CDR3 has 14 residues. CDR3 nucleotides: TGTGCCAGCAGTCTAGACAGGGTTTCTCAGCCCCAGCATTTT. Translating gives CASSLDRVSQPQHF.

This clone has a single count. The chain combines TRBV29-1 with TRBJ1-3, with a weak D call TRBD1 (5 bases). CDR3 length: 11 amino acids. V shed 7 bases and J shed 3 bases, with 7 bases lying between them. The germline V gene encodes CDR1 SQVTM and CDR2 ANQGSEA. DNA for the CDR3: TGCAGCGGGGGCAATGGAAACACCATATATTTT. Encoded protein: CSGGNGNTIYF.

Points on this clone: Other nucleotide sequences from this sample produce the same CDR3. The V call is TRBV19, the J call TRBJ1-5; D ambiguous. The V gene's germline CDR1 is LNHDA and CDR2 SQIVND (reference sequence). The CDR3 loop spans 14 amino acids. V was shortened by 3 bases and J by 0 bases, with 6 bases between the two germline ends. The DNA of the CDR3 is TGTGCCAGTAGTATCACGGGTAGCAATCAGCCCCAGCATTTT. Translated, it gives CASSITGSNQPQHF.

The genes are TRBV30 and TRBJ2-1, with TRBD1 as a possible D gene (6 bases). Between the trimmed V and J ends, which lost 3 bases and 4 bases, there was a span of 16 bases. The CDR3 totals 15 residues. The germline gives CDR1 GTSNPN, CDR2 SVGIG (reference sequence). CDR3 in DNA: TGTGCCTGGAGCGGGGAAGAGAGGGGGTACAATGAGCAGTTCTTC. This sequence encodes CAWSGEERGYNEQFF. The whole variable domain, filled in from reference TRBV30 and TRBJ2-1, reads SQTIHQWPATLVQPVGSPLSLECTVEGTSNPNLYWYRQAAGRGLQLLFYSVGIGQISSEVPQNLSASRPQDRQFILSSKKLLLSDSGFYLCAWSGEERGYNEQFFGPGTRLTVL.

Turning to this clone: One junction end does not reproduce the germline sequence, and a read error may be involved. The V gene is TRBV7-9, the J gene TRBJ2-3; D call uncertain. The CDR3 runs to 14 residues. Germline values: CDR1 SEHNR, CDR2 FQNEAQ (reference sequence). The CDR3 DNA sequence: TGTTCCAGCAGCTTAGCTGAGCTCACAGATACGCAGTATTTT. The encoded protein is CSSSLAELTDTQYF.